This T cell receptor beta chain came from a study of cytomegalovirus exposure and HLA in healthy donors. General study findings and limits: Confirmation in vitro established that a few CMV-associated chains were specific for CMV antigens. With later analysis, a missense DCLRE1C variant became linked to TCR beta V- and J-gene trimming. Despite most TCR sequences being rare, some public TCRs occurred in many donors.

13 Jbeta primers and 60 Vbeta primers were used for the PCR. The data were produced by immunoSEQ multiplex PCR, yet TCRdb's version contains in-frame clones alone and is incomplete. The sample has some 65,000 clones, just over 65% seen once; the top ten hold roughly 9.8%. Germline loops: CDR1 SQVTM, CDR2 ANQGSEA. CDR3 length: 13 residues. Trimming removed 4 bases at V and 4 bases at J, with 14 bases between. As concerns this clone: Its specificity is unknown.

This TCR derives from a woman younger than 45 in good health and CMV-seronegative. V is TRBV29-1 and J is TRBJ2-7; tentatively, D is TRBD1 (5 bases). The sequencing sample was made of PBMCs. The CDR3 sequence: CSVADSQIYEQYF. The CDR3 nucleotides are TGCAGCGTTGCTGACAGCCAGATTTACGAGCAGTACTTC.